This TCR beta chain is drawn from a study of T cell responses to AZD1222 COVID-19 vaccine. Study-level background: Second doses were pooled across both intervals (about 4 or about 12 weeks). Overall study findings and caveats: Donors, mostly white British, included more females; clonal diversity was possibly underestimated. Increases in Spike-specific TCR breadth and depth were seen after two AZD1222 doses. CD4 TCRs covered the whole spike, strongest at regions 160-218 and 743-854.

Using immunoSEQ multiplex PCR, the repertoire was profiled, and TCRdb retains in-frame clones only, with some absent. The sample includes about 120,000 clones, roughly nine tenths seen only once; the top ten take approximately 1.5%. Points on this clone: Its target is not known.

Between the trimmed V and J ends, which lost 3 bases and 0 bases, there was a span of 18 bases. Germline V CDR1 and CDR2: DFQATT, SNEGSKA (reference sequence). The CDR3 consists of 17 residues. This receptor was identified in an adult in good health. The sample consisted of peripheral blood, taken on day 0 of AZD1222 vaccination. The chain carries TRBV20-1 and TRBJ1-5; D is perhaps TRBD1 (5 bases). The CDR3 region is CSASVDKGFLSNQPQHF. The CDR3, as DNA: TGCAGTGCTAGTGTGGACAAAGGCTTTCTTAGCAATCAGCCCCAGCATTTT.